This T cell receptor (beta chain) originates from a study of tumor-infiltrating lymphocytes in oesophageal squamous cell carcinoma. The length of the CDR3 is 15 residues. In TCRdb, the PCR reads were re-called with MiXCR into one record per CDR3 protein. Seen here are some 22,000 distinct CDR3 sequences, 36% observed once, and the top ten hold roughly an eighth. The origin of this receptor is a male donor with esophageal squamous cell carcinoma. Sequencing was done on a sample of esophageal tumor tissue. The chain links TRBV12-3 or TRBV12-4 to TRBJ2-5, with a weak D call TRBD2 (7 bases). Judging by the DNA end, TRBJ2-1 fits better; the J call may be wrong. For the CDR3, the DNA is TGTGCCAGCAGTTTAGCGGGGGGGCCACTTAATGAGCAGTTCTTC. Its translation is CASSLAGGPLNEQFF.